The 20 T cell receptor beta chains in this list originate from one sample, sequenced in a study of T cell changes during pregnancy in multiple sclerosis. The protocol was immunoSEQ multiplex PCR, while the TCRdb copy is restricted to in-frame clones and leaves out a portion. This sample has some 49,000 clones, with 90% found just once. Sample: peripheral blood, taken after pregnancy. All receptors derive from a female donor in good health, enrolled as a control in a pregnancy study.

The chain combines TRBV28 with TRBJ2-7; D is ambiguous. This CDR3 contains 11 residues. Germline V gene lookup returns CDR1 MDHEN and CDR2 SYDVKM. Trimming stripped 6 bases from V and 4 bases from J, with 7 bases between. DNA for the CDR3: TGTGCCAGCAGCACCTATTACGAGCAGTACTTC. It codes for CASSTYYEQYF.

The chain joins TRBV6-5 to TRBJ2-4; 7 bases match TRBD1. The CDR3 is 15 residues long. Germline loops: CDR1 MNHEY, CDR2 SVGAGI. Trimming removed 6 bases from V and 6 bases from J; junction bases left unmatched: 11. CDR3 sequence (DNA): TGTGCCAGCAGCCAACGAACAGGGGTGGGAAACATTCAGTACTTC. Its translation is CASSQRTGVGNIQYF.

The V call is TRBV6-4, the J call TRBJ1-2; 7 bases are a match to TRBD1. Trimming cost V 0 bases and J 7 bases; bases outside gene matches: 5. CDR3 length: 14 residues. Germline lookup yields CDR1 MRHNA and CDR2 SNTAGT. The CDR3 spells CASSDSEGALGYTF. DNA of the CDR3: TGTGCCAGCAGTGACTCGGAGGGGGCGCTTGGCTACACCTTC.

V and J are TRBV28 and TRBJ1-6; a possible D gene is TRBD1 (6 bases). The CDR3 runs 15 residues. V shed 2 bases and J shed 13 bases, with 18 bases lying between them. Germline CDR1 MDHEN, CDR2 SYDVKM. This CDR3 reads CASSLPARGLEPLHF. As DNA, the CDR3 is TGTGCCAGCAGTTTACCGGCCAGGGGCCTAGAGCCCCTCCACTTT.

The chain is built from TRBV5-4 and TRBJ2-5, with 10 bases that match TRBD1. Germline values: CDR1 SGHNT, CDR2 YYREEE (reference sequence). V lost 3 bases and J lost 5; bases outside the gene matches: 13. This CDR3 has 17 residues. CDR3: CASSSRQGAGIRETQYF. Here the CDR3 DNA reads TGTGCCAGCAGCTCGCGACAGGGGGCCGGAATTAGGGAGACCCAGTACTTC.

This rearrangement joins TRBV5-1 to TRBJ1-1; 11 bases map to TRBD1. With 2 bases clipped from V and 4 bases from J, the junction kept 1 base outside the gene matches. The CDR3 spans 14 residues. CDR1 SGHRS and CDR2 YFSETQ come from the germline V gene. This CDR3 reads CASSLGQGATEAFF. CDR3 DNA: TGCGCCAGCAGCTTAGGACAGGGGGCCACTGAAGCTTTCTTT.

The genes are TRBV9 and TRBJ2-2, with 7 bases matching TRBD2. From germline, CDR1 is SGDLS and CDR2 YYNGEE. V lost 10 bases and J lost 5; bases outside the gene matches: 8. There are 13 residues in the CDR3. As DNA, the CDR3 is TGTGCCTCACGGGCTAGCGGTACCGGGGAGCTGTTTTTT. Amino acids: CASRASGTGELFF. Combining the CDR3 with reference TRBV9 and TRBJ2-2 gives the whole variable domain DSGVTQTPKHLITATGQRVTLRCSPRSGDLSVYWYQQSLDQGLQFLIQYYNGEERAKGNILERFSAQQFPDLHSELNLSSLELGDSALYFCASRASGTGELFFGEGSRLTVL.

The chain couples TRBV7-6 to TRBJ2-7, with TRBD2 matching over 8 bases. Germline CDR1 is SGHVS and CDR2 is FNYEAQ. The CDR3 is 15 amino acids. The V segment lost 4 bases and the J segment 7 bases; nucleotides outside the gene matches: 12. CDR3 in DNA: TGTGCCAGCAGCTCCACCCGGGACCGGGGGGGGGAGCAGTACTTC. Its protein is CASSSTRDRGGEQYF. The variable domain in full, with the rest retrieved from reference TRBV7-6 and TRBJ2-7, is GAGVSQSPRYKVTKRGQDVALRCDPISGHVSLYWYRQALGQGPEFLTYFNYEAQQDKSGLPNDRFSAERPEGSISTLTIQRTEQRDSAMYRCASSSTRDRGGEQYFGPGTRLTVT.

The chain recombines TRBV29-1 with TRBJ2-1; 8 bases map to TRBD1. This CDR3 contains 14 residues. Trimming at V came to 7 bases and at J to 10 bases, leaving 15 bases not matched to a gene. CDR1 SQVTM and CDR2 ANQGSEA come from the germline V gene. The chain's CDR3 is CSATYRGVAGEQFF. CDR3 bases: TGCAGCGCCACCTACAGGGGGGTCGCGGGGGAGCAGTTCTTC.

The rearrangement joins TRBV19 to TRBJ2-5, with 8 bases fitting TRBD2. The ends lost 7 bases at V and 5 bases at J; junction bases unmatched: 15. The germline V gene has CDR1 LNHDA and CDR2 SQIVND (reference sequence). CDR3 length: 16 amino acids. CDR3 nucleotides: TGTGCCAGTACCCCTGGGAGCGGGAGCTACGGGGAGACCCAGTACTTC. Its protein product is CASTPGSGSYGETQYF.

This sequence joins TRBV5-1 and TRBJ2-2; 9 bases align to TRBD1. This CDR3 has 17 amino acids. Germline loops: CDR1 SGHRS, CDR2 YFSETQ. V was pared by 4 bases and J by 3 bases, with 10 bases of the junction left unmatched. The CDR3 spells CASSPKEQGAYTGELFF. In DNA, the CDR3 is TGCGCCAGCAGCCCTAAAGAACAGGGGGCGTACACCGGGGAGCTGTTTTTT.

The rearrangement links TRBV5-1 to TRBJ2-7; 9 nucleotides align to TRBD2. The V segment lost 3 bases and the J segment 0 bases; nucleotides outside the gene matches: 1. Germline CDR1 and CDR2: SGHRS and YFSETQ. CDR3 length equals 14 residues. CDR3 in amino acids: CASSSTSGSYEQYF. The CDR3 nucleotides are TGCGCCAGCAGCTCGACTAGCGGCTCCTACGAGCAGTACTTC. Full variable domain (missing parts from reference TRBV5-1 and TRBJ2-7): KAGVTQTPRYLIKTRGQQVTLSCSPISGHRSVSWYQQTPGQGLQFLFEYFSETQRNKGNFPGRFSGRQFSNSRSEMNVSTLELGDSALYLCASSSTSGSYEQYFGPGTRLTVT.

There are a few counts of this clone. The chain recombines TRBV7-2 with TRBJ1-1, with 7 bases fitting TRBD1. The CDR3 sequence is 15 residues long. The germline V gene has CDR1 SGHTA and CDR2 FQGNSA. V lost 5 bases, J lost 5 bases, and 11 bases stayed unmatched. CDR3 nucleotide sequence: TGTGCCAGCAGCCATCCGACAGGGAGGCTGACTGAAGCTTTCTTT. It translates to CASSHPTGRLTEAFF. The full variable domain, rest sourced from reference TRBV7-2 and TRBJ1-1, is GAGVSQSPSNKVTEKGKDVELRCDPISGHTALYWYRQSLGQGLEFLIYFQGNSAPDKSGLPSDRFSAERTGGSVSTLTIQRTQQEDSAVYLCASSHPTGRLTEAFFGQGTRLTVV.

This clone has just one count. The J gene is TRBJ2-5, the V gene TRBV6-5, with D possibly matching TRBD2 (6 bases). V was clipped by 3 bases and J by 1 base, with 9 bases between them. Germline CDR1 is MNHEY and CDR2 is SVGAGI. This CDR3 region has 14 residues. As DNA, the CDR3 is TGTGCCAGCAGTTATAGCGGAGGCCAAGAGACCCAGTACTTC. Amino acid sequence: CASSYSGGQETQYF.

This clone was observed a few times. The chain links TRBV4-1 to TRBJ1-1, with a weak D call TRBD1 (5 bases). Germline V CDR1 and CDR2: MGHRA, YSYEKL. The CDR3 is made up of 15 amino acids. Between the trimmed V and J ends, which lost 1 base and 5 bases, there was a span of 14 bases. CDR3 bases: TGCGCCAGCAGCCAAGGGGTCGGCAGGGCGACTGAAGCTTTCTTT. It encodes CASSQGVGRATEAFF.

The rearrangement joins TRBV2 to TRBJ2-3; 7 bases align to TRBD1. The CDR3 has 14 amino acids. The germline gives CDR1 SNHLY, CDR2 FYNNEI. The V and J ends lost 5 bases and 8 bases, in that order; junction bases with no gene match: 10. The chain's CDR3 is CASSSGTAQGTQYF. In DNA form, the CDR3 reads TGTGCCAGCAGTTCCGGGACAGCCCAAGGTACGCAGTATTTT. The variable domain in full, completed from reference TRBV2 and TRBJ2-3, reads EPEVTQTPSHQVTQMGQEVILRCVPISNHLYFYWYRQILGQKVEFLVSFYNNEISEKSEIFDDQFSVERPDGSNFTLKIRSTKLEDSAMYFCASSSGTAQGTQYFGPGTRLTVL.

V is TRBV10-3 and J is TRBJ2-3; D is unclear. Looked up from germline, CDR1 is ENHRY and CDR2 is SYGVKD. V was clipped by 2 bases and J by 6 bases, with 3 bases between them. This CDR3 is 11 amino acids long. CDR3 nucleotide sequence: TGTGCCATCAGTGAGCGGGATACGCAGTATTTT. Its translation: CAISERDTQYF.

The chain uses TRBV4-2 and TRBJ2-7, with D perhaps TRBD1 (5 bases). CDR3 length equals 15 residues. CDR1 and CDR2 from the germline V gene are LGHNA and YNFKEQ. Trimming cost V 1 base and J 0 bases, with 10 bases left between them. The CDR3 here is CASSQVTGSSYEQYF. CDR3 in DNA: TGTGCCAGCAGCCAAGTCACAGGCAGCTCCTACGAGCAGTACTTC.

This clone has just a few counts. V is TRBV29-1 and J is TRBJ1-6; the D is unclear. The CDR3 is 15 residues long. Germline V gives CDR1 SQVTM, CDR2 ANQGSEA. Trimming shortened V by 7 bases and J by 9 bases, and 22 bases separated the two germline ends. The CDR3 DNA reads TGCAGCGACCCCTTTGTGGCGGGTTTCGGTTCACCCCTCCACTTT. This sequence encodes CSDPFVAGFGSPLHF.

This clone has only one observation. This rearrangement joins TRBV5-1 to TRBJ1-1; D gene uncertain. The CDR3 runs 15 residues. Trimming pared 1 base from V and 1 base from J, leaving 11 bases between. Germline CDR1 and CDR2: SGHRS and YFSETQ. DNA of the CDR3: TGCGCCAGCAGCTTGAGTCGGGAGAGGAACACTGAAGCTTTCTTT. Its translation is CASSLSRERNTEAFF. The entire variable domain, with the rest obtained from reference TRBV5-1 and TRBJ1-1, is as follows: KAGVTQTPRYLIKTRGQQVTLSCSPISGHRSVSWYQQTPGQGLQFLFEYFSETQRNKGNFPGRFSGRQFSNSRSEMNVSTLELGDSALYLCASSLSRERNTEAFFGQGTRLTVV.